This T cell receptor gamma chain was sequenced for a study of Vδ1+ human thymocytes. This clone was picked up a small number of times. Its matching antigen is unknown. This may be a read error, as it is one base from a much larger clone. Study outcomes and limitations: Many TRG clonotypes were shared between donors; TRD repertoires were essentially private. In the thymus, TRG and TRD repertoires looked highly polyclonal with Gaussian CDR3 lengths.

Extracted RNA was reverse transcribed into cDNA. The CDR3 regions were amplified by multiplex PCR from V-gene primers to a constant-region primer. TCRdb made new clone calls on the multiplex PCR reads using CATT. The profile shows 36,000 or so gamma-chain clones, 20% to 25% of them singletons. After alphabeta T cell depletion, CD3+ Vdelta1+ Vdelta2- thymocytes were sorted. Sorted Vdelta1+ thymocytes were about 96% to 99.6% pure. The V segment lost 4 bases and the J segment 3 bases; nucleotides outside the gene matches: 6. This CDR3 contains 13 residues. The germline V gene encodes CDR1 VENAVY and CDR2 YDSYNSRV.

Sequencing used Vdelta1+ gamma-delta thymocytes from the thymus. Regarding subset: FACS-sorted CD3+ TCRalphabeta- TCRVdelta1+ TCRVdelta2- thymocytes. The sequence derives from a girl under two years old who had congenital heart surgery. V gene TRGV8 combines with J gene TRGJ1 or TRGJ2. Here the CDR3 DNA reads TGTGCCACCTGGGACCCGAGTTATTATAAGAAACTCTTT. This sequence encodes CATWDPSYYKKLF.